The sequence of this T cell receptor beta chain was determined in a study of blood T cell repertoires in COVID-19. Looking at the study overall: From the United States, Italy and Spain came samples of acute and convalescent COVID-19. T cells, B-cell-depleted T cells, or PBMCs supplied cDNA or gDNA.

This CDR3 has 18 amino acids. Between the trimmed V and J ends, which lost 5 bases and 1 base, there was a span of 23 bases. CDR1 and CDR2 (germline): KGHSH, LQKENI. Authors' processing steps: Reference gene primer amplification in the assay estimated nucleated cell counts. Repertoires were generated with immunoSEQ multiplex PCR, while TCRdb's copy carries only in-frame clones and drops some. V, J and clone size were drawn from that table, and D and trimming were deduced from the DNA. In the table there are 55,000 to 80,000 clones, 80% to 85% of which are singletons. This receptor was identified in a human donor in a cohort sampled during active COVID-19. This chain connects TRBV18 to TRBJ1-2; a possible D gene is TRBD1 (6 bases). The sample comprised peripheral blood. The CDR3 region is CASSSTRQGQSFNYGYTF. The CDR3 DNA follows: TGTGCCAGCTCATCGACCCGCCAAGGACAGTCGTTTAACTATGGCTACACCTTC. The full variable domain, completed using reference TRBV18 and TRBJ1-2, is NAGVMQNPRHLVRRRGQEARLRCSPMKGHSHVYWYRQLPEEGLKFMVYLQKENIIDESGMPKERFSAEFPKEGPSILRIQQVVRGDSAAYFCASSSTRQGQSFNYGYTFGSGTRLTVV.